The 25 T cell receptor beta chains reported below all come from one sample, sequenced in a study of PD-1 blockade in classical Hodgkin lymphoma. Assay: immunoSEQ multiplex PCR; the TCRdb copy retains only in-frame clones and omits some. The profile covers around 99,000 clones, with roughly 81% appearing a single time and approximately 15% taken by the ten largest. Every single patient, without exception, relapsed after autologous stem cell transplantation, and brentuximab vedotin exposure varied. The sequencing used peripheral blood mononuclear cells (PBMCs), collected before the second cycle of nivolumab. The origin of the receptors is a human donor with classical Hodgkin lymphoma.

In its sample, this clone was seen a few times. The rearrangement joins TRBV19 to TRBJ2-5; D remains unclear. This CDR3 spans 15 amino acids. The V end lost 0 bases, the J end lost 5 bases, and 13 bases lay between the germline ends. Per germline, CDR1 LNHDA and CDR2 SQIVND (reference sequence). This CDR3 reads CASSIDTSPAETQYF. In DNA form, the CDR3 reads TGTGCCAGTAGTATAGATACCTCACCCGCGGAGACCCAGTACTTC.

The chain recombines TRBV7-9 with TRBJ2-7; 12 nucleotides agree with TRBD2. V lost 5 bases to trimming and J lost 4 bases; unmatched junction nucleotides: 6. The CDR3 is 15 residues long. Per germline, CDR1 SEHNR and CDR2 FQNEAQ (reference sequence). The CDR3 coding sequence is TGTGCCAGCAGCCCCGGGCTAGCGGGAGGGTACGAGCAGTACTTC. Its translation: CASSPGLAGGYEQYF.

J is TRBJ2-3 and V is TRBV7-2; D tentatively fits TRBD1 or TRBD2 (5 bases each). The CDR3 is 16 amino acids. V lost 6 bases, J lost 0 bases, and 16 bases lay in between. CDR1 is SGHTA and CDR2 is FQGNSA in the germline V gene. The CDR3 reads CASSRDPRPSTDTQYF. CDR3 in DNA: TGTGCCAGCAGTCGGGACCCTCGTCCTAGCACAGATACGCAGTATTTT.

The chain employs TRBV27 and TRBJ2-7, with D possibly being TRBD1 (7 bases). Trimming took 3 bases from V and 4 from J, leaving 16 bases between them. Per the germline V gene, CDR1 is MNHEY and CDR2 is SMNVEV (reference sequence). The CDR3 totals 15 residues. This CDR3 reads CASSFGKTGRYEQYF. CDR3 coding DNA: TGTGCCAGCAGTTTCGGGAAGACAGGGAGGTACGAGCAGTACTTC.

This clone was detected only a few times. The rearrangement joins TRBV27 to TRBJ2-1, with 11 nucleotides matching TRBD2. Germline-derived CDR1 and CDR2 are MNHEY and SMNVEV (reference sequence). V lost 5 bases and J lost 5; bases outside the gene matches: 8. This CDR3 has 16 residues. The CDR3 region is CASSPLGTSGNNEQFF. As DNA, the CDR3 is TGTGCCAGCAGTCCCCTTGGGACTAGCGGAAACAATGAGCAGTTCTTC.

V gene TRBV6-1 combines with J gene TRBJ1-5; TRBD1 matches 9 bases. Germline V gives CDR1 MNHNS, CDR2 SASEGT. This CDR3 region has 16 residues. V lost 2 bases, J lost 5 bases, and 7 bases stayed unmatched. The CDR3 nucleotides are TGTGCCAGCAGTGAACGCCCCACAGGGGGCTATCAGCCCCAGCATTTT. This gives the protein CASSERPTGGYQPQHF.

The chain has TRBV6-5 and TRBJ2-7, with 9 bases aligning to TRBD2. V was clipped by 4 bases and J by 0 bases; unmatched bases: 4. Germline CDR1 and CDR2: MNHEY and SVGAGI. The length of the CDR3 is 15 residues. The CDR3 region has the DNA TGTGCCAGCAGTTGGACTAGCGAGAGCTCCTACGAGCAGTACTTC. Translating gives CASSWTSESSYEQYF.

The CDR3 here is CASSSPGQAQETQYF. In DNA, the CDR3 is TGTGCCAGCAGTTCCCCAGGACAGGCCCAAGAGACCCAGTACTTC. The rearrangement uses TRBV6-5 and TRBJ2-5, with 7 positions matching TRBD1. The CDR3 consists of 15 residues. CDR1 is MNHEY, CDR2 SVGAGI, per germline. Trimming removed 4 bases from V and 1 base from J; junction bases left unmatched: 6.

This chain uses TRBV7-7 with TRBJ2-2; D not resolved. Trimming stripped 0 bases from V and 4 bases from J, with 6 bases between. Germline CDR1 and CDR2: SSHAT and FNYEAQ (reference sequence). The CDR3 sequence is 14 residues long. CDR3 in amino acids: CASSLAGLTGELFF. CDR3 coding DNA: TGTGCCAGCAGCTTAGCGGGTCTCACCGGGGAGCTGTTTTTT.

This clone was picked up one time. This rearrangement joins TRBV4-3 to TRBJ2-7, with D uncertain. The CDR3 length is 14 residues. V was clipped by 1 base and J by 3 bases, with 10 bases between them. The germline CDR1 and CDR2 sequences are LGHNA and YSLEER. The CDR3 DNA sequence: TGCGCCAGCAGCCAAGGCGCTCTAAACTACGAGCAGTACTTC. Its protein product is CASSQGALNYEQYF.

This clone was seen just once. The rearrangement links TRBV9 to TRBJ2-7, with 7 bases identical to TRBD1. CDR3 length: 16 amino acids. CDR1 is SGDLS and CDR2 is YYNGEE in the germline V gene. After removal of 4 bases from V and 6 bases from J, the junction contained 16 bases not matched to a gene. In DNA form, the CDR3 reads TGTGCCAGCAGCACTCTCGGACAGGATCTGTTGGGCGAGCAGTACTTC. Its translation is CASSTLGQDLLGEQYF.

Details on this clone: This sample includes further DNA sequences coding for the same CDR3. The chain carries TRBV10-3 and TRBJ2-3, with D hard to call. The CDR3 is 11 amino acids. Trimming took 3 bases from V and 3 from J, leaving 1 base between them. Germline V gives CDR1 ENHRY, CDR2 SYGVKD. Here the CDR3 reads CAISETDTQYF. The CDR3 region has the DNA TGTGCCATCAGTGAAACAGATACGCAGTATTTT.

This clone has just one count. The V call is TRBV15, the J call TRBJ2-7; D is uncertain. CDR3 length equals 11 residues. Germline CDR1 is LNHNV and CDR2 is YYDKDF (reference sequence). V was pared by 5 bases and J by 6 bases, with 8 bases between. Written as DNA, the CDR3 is TGTGCCACCAGCTCAGGTGGCGAGCAGTACTTC. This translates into CATSSGGEQYF.

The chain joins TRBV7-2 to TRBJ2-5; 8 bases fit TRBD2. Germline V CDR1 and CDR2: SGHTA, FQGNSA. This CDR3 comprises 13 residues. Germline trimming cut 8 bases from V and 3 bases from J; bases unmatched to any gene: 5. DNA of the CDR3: TGTGCCAGCGCGGGGGGAAAAGAAGAGACCCAGTACTTC. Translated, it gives CASAGGKEETQYF.

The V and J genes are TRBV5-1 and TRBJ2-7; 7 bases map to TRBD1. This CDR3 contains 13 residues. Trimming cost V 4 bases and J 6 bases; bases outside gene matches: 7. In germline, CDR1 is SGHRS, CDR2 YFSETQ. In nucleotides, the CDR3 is TGCGCCAGCAGCCTTGGACAGGTGGCCGAGCAGTACTTC. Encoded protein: CASSLGQVAEQYF.

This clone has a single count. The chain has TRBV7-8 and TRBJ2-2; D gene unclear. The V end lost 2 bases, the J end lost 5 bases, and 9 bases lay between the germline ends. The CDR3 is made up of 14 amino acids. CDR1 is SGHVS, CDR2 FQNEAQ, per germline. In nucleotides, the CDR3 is TGTGCCAGCAGCTTAACATGGGCTACCGGGGAGCTGTTTTTT. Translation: CASSLTWATGELFF.

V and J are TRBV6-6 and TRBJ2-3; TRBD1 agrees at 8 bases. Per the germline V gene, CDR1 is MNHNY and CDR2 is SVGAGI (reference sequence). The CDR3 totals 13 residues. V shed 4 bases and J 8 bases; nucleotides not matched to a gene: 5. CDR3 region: CASSWSTGGTQYF. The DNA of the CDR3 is TGTGCCAGCAGTTGGTCCACAGGGGGTACGCAGTATTTT.

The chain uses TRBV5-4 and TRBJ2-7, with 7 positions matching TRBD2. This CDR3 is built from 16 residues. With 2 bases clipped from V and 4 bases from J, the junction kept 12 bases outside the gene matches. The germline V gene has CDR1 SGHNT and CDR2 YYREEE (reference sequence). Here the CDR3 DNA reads TGTGCCAGCAGCTTTTTTGGTGCGGGAGAAGTTTACGAGCAGTACTTC. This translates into CASSFFGAGEVYEQYF.

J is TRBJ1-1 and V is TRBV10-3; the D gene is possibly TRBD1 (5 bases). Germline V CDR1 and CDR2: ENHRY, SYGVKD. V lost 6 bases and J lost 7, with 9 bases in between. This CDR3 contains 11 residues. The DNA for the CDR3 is TGTGCCATCAGAGCTCAGGGTGAAGCTTTCTTT. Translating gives CAIRAQGEAFF.

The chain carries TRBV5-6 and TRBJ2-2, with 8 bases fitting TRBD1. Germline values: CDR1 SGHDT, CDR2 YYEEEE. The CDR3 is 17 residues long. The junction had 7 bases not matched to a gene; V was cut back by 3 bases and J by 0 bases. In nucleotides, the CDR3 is TGTGCCAGCAGCTACAGGGGGACGTTCGCGAACACCGGGGAGCTGTTTTTT. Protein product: CASSYRGTFANTGELFF.

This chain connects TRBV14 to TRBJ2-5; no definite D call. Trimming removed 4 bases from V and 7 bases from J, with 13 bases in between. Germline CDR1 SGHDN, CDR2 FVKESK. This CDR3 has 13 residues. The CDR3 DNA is TGTGCCAGCAGCCCCGGGCCAGCCGGGACCCAGTACTTC. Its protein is CASSPGPAGTQYF.

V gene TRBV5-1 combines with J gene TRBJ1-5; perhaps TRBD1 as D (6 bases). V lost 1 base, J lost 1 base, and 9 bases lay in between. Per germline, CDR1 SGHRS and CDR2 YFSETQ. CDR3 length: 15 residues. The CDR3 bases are TGCGCCAGCAGCTTGCTGGGGGCGAGCAATCAGCCCCAGCATTTT. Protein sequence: CASSLLGASNQPQHF.

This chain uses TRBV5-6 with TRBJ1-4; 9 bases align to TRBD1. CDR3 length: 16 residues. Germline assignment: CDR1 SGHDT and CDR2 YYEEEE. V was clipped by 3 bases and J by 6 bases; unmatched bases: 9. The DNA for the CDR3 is TGTGCCAGCAGCTCGTTCCGGGACAGGGCTTATGAAAAACTGTTTTTT. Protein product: CASSSFRDRAYEKLFF.

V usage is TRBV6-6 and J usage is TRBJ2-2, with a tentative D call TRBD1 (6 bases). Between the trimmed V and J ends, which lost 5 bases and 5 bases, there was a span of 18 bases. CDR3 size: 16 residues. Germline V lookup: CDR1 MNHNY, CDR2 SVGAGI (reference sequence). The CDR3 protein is CASSNTGHRGTGELFF. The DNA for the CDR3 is TGTGCCAGCAGTAACACAGGGCATCGCGGGACCGGGGAGCTGTTTTTT.

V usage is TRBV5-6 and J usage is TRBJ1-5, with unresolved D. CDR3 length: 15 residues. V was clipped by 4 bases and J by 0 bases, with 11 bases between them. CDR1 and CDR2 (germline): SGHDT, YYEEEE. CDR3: CASSTGLYSNQPQHF. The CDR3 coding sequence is TGTGCCAGCAGCACTGGACTCTATAGCAATCAGCCCCAGCATTTT.